The rows below give T cell receptor beta chains drawn from one sample of a study of T cell repertoires in cytomegalovirus infection. TCRdb recomputed calls from the reads with MiXCR, one row per CDR3 protein. The table records fewer than 300,000 distinct CDR3 sequences, over 20% of them present only once. Sequenced: PBMCs. The receptor source for this set is a human donor in good health (CMV status not recorded). Some clones in this sample may be carry-over from other donors' samples. The CDR3 runs from the conserved cysteine through the conserved F or W. D genes are given only for firm matches. Clone size is given for some rows only: seen once, a few or many times, or a class if the clone is expanded.

v_gene: TRBV29-1
d_gene: .
len: 11
j_gene: TRBJ1-3
abundance: .
CDR3nt: TGCAGCGCCCACATAAGAAACACCATATATTTT
CDR3aa: CSAHIRNTIYF

v_gene: TRBV7-2
d_gene: .
len: 14
j_gene: TRBJ2-1
abundance: .
CDR3nt: TGTGCCAGCAGCTCAACCCGACAGGCCGGGGAGAAGTTTTTC
CDR3aa: CASSSTRQAGEKFF

v_gene: TRBV25-1
d_gene: TRBD1
len: 17
j_gene: TRBJ2-7
abundance: .
CDR3nt: TGTGCCAGCAGATCCCAGATCCGGGACAGGGGGCGGAACGAGCAGTACTTC
CDR3aa: CASRSQIRDRGRNEQYF

v_gene: TRBV7-2
d_gene: TRBD1
len: 15
j_gene: TRBJ1-1
abundance: many
CDR3nt: TGTGCCAGCAGCCCCCGGACAGGCCCAAACACTGAAGCTTTCTTT
CDR3aa: CASSPRTGPNTEAFF

v_gene: TRBV20-1
d_gene: .
len: 16
j_gene: TRBJ1-2
abundance: few
CDR3nt: TGCAGTGCTAGAGATCCACAGCGAGGTGGAGGGGAGGGCTACACCTTC
CDR3aa: CSARDPQRGGGEGYTF

v_gene: TRBV6-1
d_gene: .
len: 14
j_gene: TRBJ1-2
abundance: many
CDR3nt: TGTGCCAGCAGTGGGACAGCCAGCGGCTATGGCTACACCTTC
CDR3aa: CASSGTASGYGYTF

v_gene: TRBV4-1
d_gene: .
len: 15
j_gene: TRBJ1-5
abundance: few
CDR3nt: TGCGCCAGCAGCCAAGATTCCGGCGGACTATCGCCCCAGCATTTT
CDR3aa: CASSQDSGGLSPQHF

v_gene: TRBV7-9
d_gene: .
len: 15
j_gene: TRBJ2-1
abundance: many
CDR3nt: TGTGCCAGCAACCTGGACCGTTGGACGGCCAATGAGCAGTTCTTC
CDR3aa: CASNLDRWTANEQFF

v_gene: TRBV28
d_gene: TRBD1
len: 13
j_gene: TRBJ1-2
abundance: many
CDR3nt: TGTGCCAGCAGGAACAGGGGTTCCGGTGGCTACACCTTC
CDR3aa: CASRNRGSGGYTF

v_gene: TRBV6-6
d_gene: TRBD2
len: 16
j_gene: TRBJ2-1
abundance: .
CDR3nt: TGTGCCAGCAGTAAAGGGTCGGGACTAGAGATTTATGAGCAGTTCTTC
CDR3aa: CASSKGSGLEIYEQFF

v_gene: TRBV7-9
d_gene: TRBD1
len: 16
j_gene: TRBJ1-2
abundance: many
CDR3nt: TGTGCCAGCAGCTCGGACAGGGGCGGGATCGGCTATGGCTACACCTTC
CDR3aa: CASSSDRGGIGYGYTF

v_gene: TRBV20-1
d_gene: TRBD1
len: 13
j_gene: TRBJ1-5
abundance: .
CDR3nt: TGCAGTGCATCCAGGGGGCAGTTTCAGCCCCAGCATTTT
CDR3aa: CSASRGQFQPQHF

v_gene: TRBV5-5
d_gene: .
len: 18
j_gene: TRBJ1-3
abundance: few
CDR3nt: TGTGCCAGCAGCTTGGAGTGGCAGCCAAGGCGGTCTGGAAACACCATATATTTT
CDR3aa: CASSLEWQPRRSGNTIYF

v_gene: TRBV20-1
d_gene: .
len: 13
j_gene: TRBJ2-3
abundance: once
CDR3nt: TGCAGTGCTAACCCTAGCGGCACAGATACGCAGTATTTT
CDR3aa: CSANPSGTDTQYF

v_gene: TRBV20-1
d_gene: .
len: 12
j_gene: TRBJ1-1
abundance: few
CDR3nt: TGCAGTGCTAGAGAGGGGGAGAGGGCAGCTTTCTTT
CDR3aa: CSAREGERAAFF

v_gene: TRBV5-5
d_gene: TRBD2
len: 17
j_gene: TRBJ2-5
abundance: .
CDR3nt: TGTGCCAGCAGCTTGGGGCGGGGGATGACCCCACCTCAGACCCAGTACTTC
CDR3aa: CASSLGRGMTPPQTQYF

v_gene: TRBV20-1
d_gene: .
len: 12
j_gene: TRBJ2-1
abundance: .
CDR3nt: TGCAGTGCTAGGACTAGGCCATCCGAGCAGTTCTTC
CDR3aa: CSARTRPSEQFF

v_gene: TRBV7-2
d_gene: .
len: 17
j_gene: TRBJ2-3
abundance: many
CDR3nt: TGTGCCAGCAGCTTCCGGACAGGGCGGGGGTTCACAGATACGCAGTATTTT
CDR3aa: CASSFRTGRGFTDTQYF

v_gene: TRBV28
d_gene: TRBD2
len: 17
j_gene: TRBJ2-5
abundance: few
CDR3nt: TGTGCCAGCAGTTCTTTACTGAGACTAGCGACCCAAGAGACCCAGTACTTC
CDR3aa: CASSSLLRLATQETQYF

v_gene: TRBV6-5
d_gene: .
len: 14
j_gene: TRBJ1-5
abundance: many
CDR3nt: TGTGCCAGCAGTTACTCGTGGGGCAATCAGCCCCAGCATTTT
CDR3aa: CASSYSWGNQPQHF